A selection of T cell receptor beta chains follows, all from one sample in a study of Graves' ophthalmopathy and Graves' hyperthyroidism. TCRdb reanalysed the multiplex PCR reads using MiXCR and keeps one entry per CDR3 protein. In the table there are roughly 500,000 distinct CDR3 sequences, around 15% of which are singletons. The sequenced sample consisted of blood. These receptors came from a woman aged 30 to 39 with Graves' ophthalmopathy. CDR3s include the opening cysteine and the closing phenylalanine or tryptophan. The D gene is left open where the match is weak. Some rows have no size entry. The others give once, few or many, or a class for an expanded clone.

J,V,D,size,DNA,CDR3
TRBJ2-5,TRBV9,TRBD2,many,TGTGCCAGCAGCGCGATGCCGGGACTAGCGGACCCAGAGACCCAGTACTTC,CASSAMPGLADPETQYF
TRBJ1-2,TRBV3-1,-,many,TGTGCCAGCAGCCAAGAAGGACGCGGCTACACCTTC,CASSQEGRGYTF
TRBJ2-4,TRBV30,TRBD2,few,TGTGCCTGGGCCCCTGGGGGGGGGAATATTCAGTACTTC,CAWAPGGGNIQYF
TRBJ1-1,TRBV30,-,many,TGTGCCTGGAATCCAGCGGCGGAAGCTTTCTTT,CAWNPAAEAFF
TRBJ1-4,TRBV6-1,-,-,TGTGCCAGCAGTGGTCAGGCCTCGGGTAATGAAAAACTGTTTTTT,CASSGQASGNEKLFF
TRBJ1-5,TRBV12-3/TRBV12-4,TRBD1,many,TGTGCCAGCAGTACTTTACAGGGGTATAGCAATCAGCCCCAGCATTTT,CASSTLQGYSNQPQHF
TRBJ2-7,TRBV6-5,-,-,TGTGCCAGCAGTTACGTCAGGGTGGGCGATCAGTACTTC,CASSYVRVGDQYF
TRBJ1-2,TRBV25-1,TRBD1,many,TGTGCCAGCAGTTTCACCGGGACAGGGGGCACCTATGGCTACACCTTC,CASSFTGTGGTYGYTF
TRBJ2-7,TRBV20-1,-,many,TGCAGTGCTACTAAACCGGGACTTGCTTACGAGCAGTACTTC,CSATKPGLAYEQYF
TRBJ1-3,TRBV28,-,many,TGTGCCAGCAGTGACCCCAGGGGCCGGGGGGCCGGAAACACCATATATTTT,CASSDPRGRGAGNTIYF
TRBJ1-6,TRBV12-3/TRBV12-4,-,many,TGTGCCAGCAGTTTACTTGGCAGAAATTCACCCCTCCACTTT,CASSLLGRNSPLHF
TRBJ2-5,TRBV27,TRBD2,-,TGTGCCAGCAGCCTTATAGGGACTAGCGGGAGAGAGACCCAGTACTTC,CASSLIGTSGRETQYF
TRBJ1-2,TRBV6-1,-,many,TGTGCCAGCAGTGAAGTCCACACGGGGACTCGCGGCTACACCTTC,CASSEVHTGTRGYTF
TRBJ2-7,TRBV6-1,TRBD2,many,TGTGCCACCGGCGGGGGGATAGGCTCCTACGAGCAGTACTTC,CATGGGIGSYEQYF
TRBJ2-5,TRBV24-1,-,few,TGTGCCACCAGTGATCCCGCAGCAGAGACCCAGTACTTC,CATSDPAAETQYF
TRBJ1-3,TRBV6-5,-,many,TGTGCCAGCAGTTACACGATGGGGGACGGAGGAAACACCATATATTTT,CASSYTMGDGGNTIYF
TRBJ2-2,TRBV5-4,-,many,TGTGCCAGCAGCCCCCGCCCGACCGACACCGGGGAGCTGTTTTTT,CASSPRPTDTGELFF
TRBJ2-7,TRBV7-2,TRBD1,many,TGTGCCAGCAGCCCCCGGGACAGGGTTTCCGAGCAGTACTTC,CASSPRDRVSEQYF
TRBJ2-7,TRBV28,TRBD1,many,TGTGCCAGCAGTGGGGGGGGACAGGGGGCCTACGAGCAGTACTTC,CASSGGGQGAYEQYF
TRBJ2-5,TRBV7-7,-,many,TGTGCTAGCAGGCCGTCCCTGGGAGAGACCCAGTACTTC,CASRPSLGETQYF
TRBJ2-2,TRBV28,-,-,TGTGCCAGCACCGAGGGGAGGACTCATAACACCGGGGAGCTGTTTTTT,CASTEGRTHNTGELFF
TRBJ2-7,TRBV15,TRBD1,many,TGTGCCACCAGCAGAGGTGGGAGGGCCAACAGGGGGCTCCGCGAGCAGTACTTC,CATSRGGRANRGLREQYF
TRBJ1-3,TRBV7-2,-,many,TGTGCCAGCAGCTGGGGTCTAGAAAGAAACACCATATATTTT,CASSWGLERNTIYF
TRBJ2-2,TRBV4-1,-,many,TGCGCCAGCACAACGAGAGGGCTTGGCACCGGGGAGCTGTTTTTT,CASTTRGLGTGELFF